Detailed here is one T cell receptor (beta chain). The sample is drawn from a study of blood T cell repertoires in COVID-19. The overall study: The origin of the acute and convalescent COVID-19 samples was the United States, Italy and Spain. Nucleic acid was either cDNA or gDNA, and it came from T cells, B-cell-depleted T cells, or PBMCs.

As processed by the authors: Amplification with reference gene primers provided the estimates of nucleated cell counts. Clones were sequenced by immunoSEQ multiplex PCR, and TCRdb holds only the in-frame ones, with some missing. V, J and clone size are taken as reported in that table, and D and trimming were inferred from the DNA itself. The data show about 170,000 clones, approximately 86% seen once. Followed over time, Seattle patients had been enrolled while infection was active. After removal of 6 bases from V and 4 bases from J, the junction contained 12 bases not matched to a gene. The CDR3 covers 16 residues. Per the germline V gene, CDR1 is SGHRS and CDR2 is YFSETQ.

The genes are TRBV5-1 and TRBJ2-2, with 7 bases identical to TRBD2. The sequenced sample was peripheral blood. The sequence derives from a woman aged 80 or older with COVID-19, enrolled during active disease. The CDR3 DNA sequence: TGCGCCAGCACCTCAGAAGGGAGGGACGGCACCGGGGAGCTGTTTTTT. As protein: CASTSEGRDGTGELFF.